This TCR beta chain was recorded in a study of technical replicates of blood from a handful of donors. The protocol was immunoSEQ multiplex PCR, while the TCRdb copy is restricted to in-frame clones and leaves out a portion. This repertoire shows tens of thousands of clones, about 98% found once; its top ten account for 0.16%. In germline, CDR1 is SGDLS, CDR2 YYNGEE. Trimming cost V 1 base and J 8 bases, with 9 bases left between them. There are 12 residues in the CDR3. The rearrangement joins TRBV9 to TRBJ1-2; the D gene is possibly TRBD1 (6 bases). The sample was T cells isolated from PBMCs. The receptor comes from a human donor in good health. DNA for the CDR3: TGTGCCAGCAGCGTACCAGGGGTCGGCTACACCTTC. Residues: CASSVPGVGYTF. The full variable domain, in which reference TRBV9 and TRBJ1-2 provide the parts outside the CDR3, is DSGVTQTPKHLITATGQRVTLRCSPRSGDLSVYWYQQSLDQGLQFLIQYYNGEERAKGNILERFSAQQFPDLHSELNLSSLELGDSALYFCASSVPGVGYTFGSGTRLTVV.